This is a list of T cell receptor beta chains from one sample in a study of blood T cell repertoires in COVID-19. Repertoires were generated with immunoSEQ multiplex PCR, while TCRdb's copy carries only in-frame clones and drops some. The sample has around 200,000 clones, roughly 87% seen once. Sequencing was carried out using PBMCs or T cells enriched from blood (not recorded which). The receptors were sampled from a man aged 18-30 years with acute COVID-19. CDR3s include the opening cysteine and the closing phenylalanine or tryptophan. D genes are given only for firm matches. A row's size may be missing; if present it is once, few, many or a size class.

-	-	TRBV7-9	TRBJ2-2	CASSQETGELFF	TGTGCCAGCAGCCAAGAGACCGGGGAGCTGTTTTTT
TRBD2	-	TRBV6-2/TRBV6-3	TRBJ2-2	CASSYGTTNTGELFF	TGTGCCAGCAGTTATGGGACTACGAACACCGGGGAGCTGTTTTTT
-	-	TRBV7-6	TRBJ2-5	CASSLFSSLRETQYF	TGTGCCAGCAGCTTATTCTCCTCTTTGAGGGAGACCCAGTACTTC
TRBD1	-	TRBV5-6	TRBJ1-2	CASSLTGAANYGYTF	TGTGCCAGCAGCTTGACAGGGGCCGCTAACTATGGCTACACCTTC
TRBD2	-	TRBV29-1	TRBJ2-5	CSVENPTSAWGTQYF	TGCAGCGTTGAAAACCCGACTAGCGCCTGGGGGACCCAGTACTTC
TRBD2	-	TRBV27	TRBJ2-1	CASSRLAGEPYNEQFF	TGTGCCAGCAGTCGACTAGCGGGAGAACCCTACAATGAGCAGTTCTTC
-	-	TRBV5-5	TRBJ2-3	CASSTTVYADTQYF	TGTGCCAGCAGCACGACAGTATACGCAGATACGCAGTATTTT
-	-	TRBV6-5	TRBJ2-1	CASRPPGAGPFF	TGTGCCAGCAGGCCCCCCGGGGCGGGACCGTTCTTC
-	-	TRBV5-5	TRBJ1-3	CASSLAGSSGNTIYF	TGTGCCAGCAGCTTGGCGGGGAGCTCTGGAAACACCATATATTTT
-	few	TRBV2	TRBJ1-5	CASSERSGANQPQHF	TGTGCCAGCAGTGAACGGTCAGGGGCCAATCAGCCCCAGCATTTT
-	-	TRBV11-2	TRBJ2-7	CASSLDPLVSPAYEQYF	TGTGCCAGCAGCTTAGATCCGCTGGTCAGTCCAGCCTACGAGCAGTACTTC
-	-	TRBV28	TRBJ1-2	CASMNTGLDYGYTF	TGTGCCAGCATGAACACAGGGCTAGACTATGGCTACACCTTC
TRBD2	-	TRBV11-1	TRBJ2-3	CASSAGLAGVHTQYF	TGTGCCAGCAGCGCGGGACTAGCGGGAGTGCATACGCAGTATTTT
-	-	TRBV19	TRBJ2-5	CASSNRDQETQYF	TGTGCCAGTAGTAACCGGGACCAAGAGACCCAGTACTTC
-	-	TRBV2	TRBJ2-3	CASSAGSKKSDTQYF	TGTGCCAGCAGTGCCGGGTCAAAAAAATCAGATACGCAGTATTTT
-	-	TRBV30	TRBJ1-2	CAWSVGGHWGYTF	TGTGCCTGGAGCGTTGGCGGACATTGGGGCTACACCTTC
TRBD2	-	TRBV30	TRBJ2-1	CACGLAGNYNEQFF	TGTGCCTGCGGACTAGCGGGGAACTACAATGAGCAGTTCTTC
-	-	TRBV4-1	TRBJ2-7	CASSQDRRNDYEQYF	TGCGCCAGCAGCCAAGATCGCAGAAATGACTACGAGCAGTACTTC
TRBD1	-	TRBV15	TRBJ2-1	CATSPTGAGSYNEQFF	TGTGCCACCAGCCCTACAGGGGCAGGCTCCTACAATGAGCAGTTCTTC
-	-	TRBV10-3	TRBJ2-7	CAISQGMREQYF	TGTGCCATCAGTCAGGGAATGAGGGAGCAGTACTTC
TRBD1	-	TRBV5-4	TRBJ2-1	CASSLRQGAVDEQFF	TGTGCCAGCAGCTTGCGGCAGGGGGCGGTCGATGAGCAGTTCTTC
-	-	TRBV14	TRBJ1-2	CASSHWSSLGYTF	TGTGCCAGCAGCCACTGGAGCAGTCTTGGCTACACCTTC
TRBD1	-	TRBV19	TRBJ2-1	CASKRQGVNEQFF	TGTGCCAGTAAACGACAGGGGGTAAATGAGCAGTTCTTC
-	-	TRBV28	TRBJ1-2	CASRSGTNYGYTF	TGTGCCAGCAGATCCGGGACTAACTATGGCTACACCTTC
-	-	TRBV9	TRBJ1-5	CASSVVGLEGWDNQPQHF	TGTGCCAGCAGCGTAGTGGGGTTGGAGGGGTGGGACAATCAGCCCCAGCATTTT
TRBD2	-	TRBV28	TRBJ2-3	CASLTASGRADTQYF	TGTGCCAGCCTCACGGCTAGCGGGAGGGCGGATACGCAGTATTTT
TRBD2	-	TRBV19	TRBJ2-7	CASSKTLTSGRYGRSYEQYF	TGTGCCAGTAGTAAGACTCTGACTAGCGGGAGATACGGTAGGTCCTACGAGCAGTACTTC
TRBD1	-	TRBV6-5	TRBJ1-5	CASSYGTGLNQPQHF	TGTGCCAGCAGTTACGGGACAGGTCTCAATCAGCCCCAGCATTTT
TRBD1	-	TRBV14	TRBJ2-5	CASSQSGQGFSETQYF	TGTGCCAGCAGCCAGTCGGGACAGGGGTTCTCGGAGACCCAGTACTTC
-	few	TRBV6-1	TRBJ1-5	CASSEPDYSNQPQHF	TGTGCCAGCAGTGAACCGGACTATAGCAATCAGCCCCAGCATTTT
-	-	TRBV7-3	TRBJ2-6	CASSPSAGANVLTF	TGTGCCAGCAGCCCTAGCGCTGGGGCCAACGTCCTGACTTTC
-	-	TRBV4-1	TRBJ1-1	CASRYTGNTEAFF	TGCGCCAGCAGGTATACAGGGAACACTGAAGCTTTCTTT
TRBD1	-	TRBV5-1	TRBJ2-7	CASSLQGLGSYEQYF	TGCGCCAGCAGCCTACAGGGGTTAGGTTCCTACGAGCAGTACTTC
TRBD2	-	TRBV4-1	TRBJ2-7	CASSQPGGESYEQYF	TGCGCCAGCAGCCAACCTGGGGGGGAGTCCTACGAGCAGTACTTC
-	-	TRBV5-1	TRBJ2-3	CASSFGLQAPDTQYF	TGCGCCAGCAGCTTCGGACTTCAGGCCCCAGATACGCAGTATTTT
TRBD2	few	TRBV19	TRBJ2-1	CASSIGTSGPFF	TGTGCCAGTAGTATCGGGACTAGCGGTCCGTTCTTC
-	-	TRBV18	TRBJ1-1	CASSPPRAMNTEAFF	TGTGCCAGCTCACCCCCCAGGGCAATGAACACTGAAGCTTTCTTT
TRBD1	-	TRBV28	TRBJ2-2	CASSSLGTGDTGELFF	TGTGCCAGCAGTTCGCTTGGGACAGGGGACACCGGGGAGCTGTTTTTT
TRBD1	-	TRBV28	TRBJ1-5	CASSLTSTGNQPQHF	TGTGCCAGCAGTTTGACATCGACAGGGAATCAGCCCCAGCATTTT
-	few	TRBV19	TRBJ1-6	CASTSGVSPLHF	TGTGCCAGTACTAGCGGGGTATCACCCCTCCACTTT
-	-	TRBV19	TRBJ2-7	CASSLTGLTHYEQYF	TGTGCCAGTTCTCTTACGGGACTCACTCATTACGAGCAGTACTTC
TRBD2	-	TRBV5-4	TRBJ2-1	CASSSGLAGYNEQFF	TGTGCCAGCAGCTCGGGACTAGCGGGTTACAATGAGCAGTTCTTC
-	-	TRBV6-8	TRBJ1-5	CASSWDTSSYSNQPQHF	TGTGCCAGCAGTTGGGACACCAGTTCTTATAGCAATCAGCCCCAGCATTTT
TRBD1	-	TRBV3-1/TRBV3-2	TRBJ1-1	CASSQRTGGWGTFF	TGTGCCAGCAGCCAAAGGACAGGGGGTTGGGGAACTTTCTTT
TRBD1	-	TRBV4-1	TRBJ1-1	CASSFMDRDRTEAFF	TGCGCCAGCAGCTTTATGGACAGGGATCGGACTGAAGCTTTCTTT